This passage covers 18 T cell receptor beta chains from one sample sequenced in a study of CXCR3-negative and CXCR3-positive naive CD8 T cells (dated by TCRdb to about 2019). Broad study findings and their caveats: Compared with CXCR3-negative naive cells, CXCR3-positive naive cells had TRB CDR3s with higher hydrophobicity (lower Kidera factor 4), lower energy, and higher strength and volume indices.

Their recognized antigens are unknown. Sequencer: NextSeq 550. The Human TCR Profiling Kit (MiLaboratory) was used to prepare UMI-labeled 5' RACE TRB cDNA libraries. With the reads reprocessed by TCRdb, a single entry stands for each CDR3 protein sequence and no DNA is reported. The table for this sample shows 7,500 or so distinct CDR3 sequences. 1.3% to 1.5% of the sample goes to the ten largest clones. The specimen was naive CXCR3+ CD8+ T cells from blood. In the paper's terms, the cell subset or site label means: CD45RO-CCR7+CD27+CD95- naive CD8+ T cells expressing CXCR3 (TNR3+). These receptors all stem from a human donor in good health. Some clones in this sample may be carry-over from other donors' samples.

This clonotype is called medium-sized based on its frequency. The chain is built from TRBV9 and TRBJ2-5; checking the TCRdb D call of TRBD1 is not possible without DNA. CDR3 length: 15 amino acids. Germline loops: CDR1 SGDLS, CDR2 YYNGEE. The CDR3 loop is CASSVGAGGLETQYF.

The chain links TRBV15 to TRBJ2-5; the TCRdb D gene call, TRBD1, has no DNA to confirm it. Germline lookup yields CDR1 LNHNV and CDR2 YYDKDF (reference sequence). CDR3 length: 13 amino acids. This chain's CDR3 is CATGGQGQETQYF.

This chain uses TRBV19 with TRBJ1-1; TCRdb proposes TRBD1, but this gene call is untestable without DNA. Germline values: CDR1 LNHDA, CDR2 SQIVND (reference sequence). The CDR3 contains 17 residues. CDR3 amino acids: CASTRTGGVFRDTEAFF.

The V gene is TRBV7-7, the J gene TRBJ2-5; TCRdb indicates TRBD1, and absent DNA this call remains unverified. CDR3 length equals 15 residues. Germline CDR1 is SSHAT and CDR2 is FNYEAQ (reference sequence). The CDR3 sequence: CASSFTQGGLETQYF.

This chain links TRBV11-2 with TRBJ2-2; as DNA is missing, the TRBD1 call by TCRdb cannot be tested. Germline assignment: CDR1 SGHAT and CDR2 FQNNGV. The CDR3 sequence is 14 residues long. The CDR3 loop is CASSGTGDTGELFF. The entire variable domain, with the rest obtained from reference TRBV11-2 and TRBJ2-2, is as follows: EAGVAQSPRYKIIEKRQSVAFWCNPISGHATLYWYQQILGQGPKLLIQFQNNGVVDDSQLPKDRFSAERLKGVDSTLKIQPAKLEDSAVYLCASSGTGDTGELFFGEGSRLTVL.

This clonotype is called medium-sized based on its frequency. The gene calls are TRBV5-1 and TRBJ2-1. The CDR3 is 14 amino acids. Germline lookup yields CDR1 SGHRS and CDR2 YFSETQ. This CDR3 reads CASSDRTGTNEQFF.

This clonotype registers medium-sized by frequency. The V call is TRBV19, the J call TRBJ2-2; TCRdb designates TRBD1, a call that cannot be tested without DNA. CDR3 length equals 15 residues. Germline values: CDR1 LNHDA, CDR2 SQIVND (reference sequence). The CDR3 spells CASSFTGGNTGELFF. Complete variable domain (other parts from reference TRBV19 and TRBJ2-2): DGGITQSPKYLFRKEGQNVTLSCEQNLNHDAMYWYRQDPGQGLRLIYYSQIVNDFQKGDIAEGYSVSREKKESFPLTVTSAQKNPTAFYLCASSFTGGNTGELFFGEGSRLTVL.

This clonotype is identified as medium-sized from frequency. The rearrangement uses TRBV28 and TRBJ2-5; checking the TCRdb D call of TRBD2 is not possible without DNA. CDR1 and CDR2 from the germline V gene are MDHEN and SYDVKM. CDR3 size: 19 residues. This CDR3 is CASSSLRGELGSRRETQYF.

This chain connects TRBV29-1 to TRBJ2-2; TCRdb returns TRBD1, unconfirmable since there is no DNA. The CDR3 covers 15 residues. Germline lookup yields CDR1 SQVTM and CDR2 ANQGSEA. The CDR3 sequence: CSVEDRDRVVGELFF.

The rearrangement uses TRBV29-1 and TRBJ1-5. CDR1 SQVTM and CDR2 ANQGSEA come from the germline V gene. CDR3 size: 15 residues. The CDR3 here is CSVAWVGESNQPQHF.

The rearrangement uses TRBV7-9 and TRBJ2-7; without DNA, the TCRdb call of TRBD1 cannot be checked. Germline V lookup: CDR1 SEHNR, CDR2 FQNEAQ (reference sequence). This CDR3 is built from 16 residues. CDR3 residues: CASSLVGANGNYEQYF.

This clonotype registers medium-sized by frequency. The rearrangement uses TRBV29-1 and TRBJ2-1; the D call from TCRdb, TRBD2, cannot be confirmed without DNA. The germline V gene encodes CDR1 SQVTM and CDR2 ANQGSEA. CDR3 length: 14 amino acids. The CDR3 reads CSVEEAGVNNEQFF.

The chain employs TRBV3-1 and TRBJ1-1. There are 16 residues in the CDR3. Germline V gene data show CDR1 as LGHDT and CDR2 as YNNKEL (reference sequence). CDR3 amino acids: CASSQDLARPDTEAFF.

The chain links TRBV12-3 or TRBV12-4 to TRBJ1-6. CDR3 length: 12 amino acids. CDR3 residues: CASSYEGSPIHF.

The V gene is TRBV29-1, the J gene TRBJ1-4. CDR3 length: 15 residues. Germline V CDR1 and CDR2: SQVTM, ANQGSEA. This chain's CDR3 is CSVEDREAANEKLFF.

This chain connects TRBV29-1 to TRBJ2-7; TCRdb indicates TRBD1, and absent DNA this call remains unverified. The CDR3 runs to 14 residues. The germline V gene encodes CDR1 SQVTM and CDR2 ANQGSEA. The CDR3 here is CSVAGAGVGYEQYF.

This clonotype is labeled medium-sized (0.01 to 0.1%) based on frequency. The genes are TRBV29-1 and TRBJ2-5; the D gene TCRdb calls, TRBD1, cannot be checked with no DNA. Germline CDR1 is SQVTM and CDR2 is ANQGSEA. The CDR3 runs to 14 residues. CDR3 amino acids: CSVDGGALLETQYF.

Judged by frequency, this clonotype is medium-sized. This sequence joins TRBV10-3 and TRBJ2-7; no DNA is available, so the TRBD2 call from TCRdb remains unchecked. This CDR3 is 13 amino acids long. In germline, CDR1 is ENHRY, CDR2 SYGVKD. This CDR3 is CATSFDQTYEQYF.